Following are 7 T cell receptor beta chains from one sample sequenced in a study of shared clonotypes between healthy human individuals. Sequencing used immunoSEQ multiplex PCR; TCRdb keeps in-frame clones, though not all of them. In the table there are more than 450,000 clones, about four fifths of which are singletons. Input material: PBMCs. Source of these receptors: a woman in her forties in good health. Some clones in this sample may be carry-over from other donors' samples.

The table lists this clone with many counts. The chain uses TRBV27 and TRBJ2-1; D tentatively reads TRBD1 or TRBD2 (5 bases each). The CDR3 contains 16 residues. V lost 5 bases and J lost 0, with 14 bases in between. Germline CDR1 reads MNHEY; CDR2 reads SMNVEV (reference sequence). CDR3 DNA sequence: TGTGCCAGCAGTGGACTCAGGGCCGGCTCCTACAATGAGCAGTTCTTC. It encodes CASSGLRAGSYNEQFF.

V is TRBV18 and J is TRBJ1-2, with 8 bases that match TRBD1. This CDR3 has 16 residues. The germline V gene has CDR1 KGHSH and CDR2 LQKENI. V shed 2 bases, J shed 8 bases, and the junction held 13 bases outside the gene matches. The CDR3 DNA reads TGTGCCAGCTCACCAGGAGAGCAGGGGGCGTCAGAGGGCTACACCTTC. Protein: CASSPGEQGASEGYTF.

The chain employs TRBV2 and TRBJ1-2; weak D call: TRBD1 (6 bases). CDR1 and CDR2 from the germline V gene are SNHLY and FYNNEI. The CDR3 is 16 residues long. V gave up 0 bases and J gave up 4 bases, with 15 bases separating them. The CDR3 protein is CASSEAAPGVSYGYTF. The CDR3 DNA follows: TGTGCCAGCAGTGAAGCGGCGCCAGGGGTGAGCTATGGCTACACCTTC.

The chain employs TRBV29-1 and TRBJ2-7, with 8 bases lining up with TRBD2. The CDR3 runs 16 residues. CDR1 SQVTM and CDR2 ANQGSEA come from the germline V gene. The trim removed 2 bases at V and 0 bases at J, leaving 9 bases unmatched. Written as DNA, the CDR3 is TGCAGCGTTGAAATCGCGGGAGGCCCTCTCTCCTACGAGCAGTACTTC. Its translation is CSVEIAGGPLSYEQYF.

The chain carries TRBV4-3 and TRBJ2-2; D call uncertain. The CDR3 consists of 16 residues. CDR1 and CDR2 (germline): LGHNA, YSLEER. The germline V and J ends were trimmed by 0 bases and 7 bases, with 15 bases remaining between them. The CDR3 loop is CASSQEVLFLGGELFF. The CDR3 nucleotides read TGCGCCAGCAGCCAAGAGGTCCTGTTTTTGGGCGGGGAGCTGTTTTTT.

The rearrangement joins TRBV10-3 to TRBJ2-3; D is possibly TRBD2 (5 bases). Trimming took off 4 bases at V and 10 bases at J, with 24 bases between the two ends. This CDR3 has 16 amino acids. Germline V gene lookup returns CDR1 ENHRY and CDR2 SYGVKD. The DNA for the CDR3 is TGTGCCATCAGTGTGGCCCCACTCCGGGATCCCGTTCCGCAGTATTTT. Amino acid sequence: CAISVAPLRDPVPQYF.

This clone was recorded a few times. The genes are TRBV30 and TRBJ2-5, with 7 bases lining up with TRBD1. With V trimmed by 1 base and J by 1 base, 0 bases remained unmatched. The CDR3 runs to 13 residues. CDR1 and CDR2 from the germline V gene are GTSNPN and SVGIG (reference sequence). The DNA of the CDR3 is TGTGCCTGGAGTGGGGACAGCCAAGAGACCCAGTACTTC. The encoded protein is CAWSGDSQETQYF.